One and the same sample provided the 27 T cell receptor beta chains below, sequenced in a study of T cells in Graves' hyperthyroidism and ophthalmopathy. There were TCR beta CDR3 regions amplified from RNA transcripts. Using the HTBI primer set, a first-round RT-PCR was run on the TCR CDR3. TCRdb recomputed calls from the multiplex PCR reads with MiXCR, one row per CDR3 protein. The sample consists of around 210,000 distinct CDR3 sequences, 17% of them appearing once. Source material: blood. These TCRs come from a woman between 50 and 59 years old with Graves' hyperthyroidism.

V and J are TRBV20-1 and TRBJ1-1; D unclear. CDR1 and CDR2 from the germline V gene are DFQATT and SNEGSKA (reference sequence). V shed 6 bases and J shed 3 bases, with 11 bases lying between them. This CDR3 has 12 amino acids. The CDR3 here is CSASGRDTEAFF. For the CDR3, the DNA is TGCAGTGCCAGCGGTAGGGACACTGAAGCTTTCTTT.

In its sample, this clonotype was seen many times. The chain recombines TRBV20-1 with TRBJ1-2; tentative D call: TRBD1 (5 bases). V was trimmed by 2 bases and J by 5 bases, leaving 9 bases between them. The CDR3 is made up of 12 amino acids. Germline CDR1 and CDR2: DFQATT and SNEGSKA (reference sequence). The CDR3 sequence is CSARQGGYGYTF. The CDR3 DNA sequence: TGCAGTGCTAGACAGGGCGGATATGGCTACACCTTC.

A remark on this clonotype: A much larger clonotype is one base distant, so this may be a read error. The CDR3 does not end in the conserved phenylalanine or tryptophan, so this is likely a read error. V gene TRBV29-1 combines with J gene TRBJ2-2; 7 bases agree with TRBD1. Losses at the gene ends were 4 bases for V and 1 base for J; bases not matched to a gene: 3. This CDR3 contains 14 residues. Germline V gene sequence: CDR1 SQVTM, CDR2 ANQGSEA. The CDR3 reads CSVARQGNTGELFS. DNA of the CDR3: TGCAGCGTTGCCCGACAGGGGAACACCGGGGAGCTGTTTTCT.

In its sample, this clonotype was seen many times. The chain is built from TRBV29-1 and TRBJ2-7, with TRBD2 identical over 9 bases. In germline, CDR1 is SQVTM, CDR2 ANQGSEA. The V and J ends lost 4 bases and 3 bases, in that order; junction bases with no gene match: 10. The CDR3 sequence is 15 residues long. The CDR3 region is CSVASGGRVGYEQYF. The CDR3 DNA reads as TGCAGCGTTGCTTCGGGCGGGAGGGTCGGCTACGAGCAGTACTTC.

This clonotype was picked up a small number of times. The J gene is TRBJ2-1, the V gene TRBV24-1, with D perhaps TRBD2 (6 bases). Trimming pared 9 bases from V and 10 bases from J, leaving 21 bases between. The CDR3 covers 14 residues. CDR1 is KGHDR and CDR2 is SFDVKD in the germline V gene. The CDR3 loop reads CATSTSRVRPEQFF. CDR3 coding DNA: TGTGCCACCTCAACTAGCCGCGTACGCCCCGAGCAGTTCTTC.

This clonotype was detected many times. The CDR3 DNA is TGTGCCAGCAGTCACCCGACAGGGGGATACACTGAAGCTTTCTTT. Its protein product is CASSHPTGGYTEAFF. This chain connects TRBV6-1 to TRBJ1-1, with TRBD1 matching over 9 bases. V dropped 5 bases and J dropped 3; count of bases not matched to a gene: 7. Germline CDR1 MNHNS, CDR2 SASEGT. This CDR3 is 15 amino acids long.

The sample holds a few counts of this clonotype. The chain couples TRBV29-1 to TRBJ1-2; possibly TRBD1 for D (6 bases). Between the trimmed V and J ends, which lost 3 bases and 3 bases, there was a span of 17 bases. The CDR3 sequence is 15 residues long. Germline V CDR1 and CDR2: SQVTM, ANQGSEA. The chain's CDR3 is CSVERGTEADYGYTF. CDR3 coding DNA: TGCAGCGTTGAGAGGGGGACTGAGGCCGACTATGGCTACACCTTC.

This clonotype was detected only a few times. V gene TRBV7-9 combines with J gene TRBJ2-2; possible D gene TRBD1, 5 bases. The V end lost 8 bases, the J end lost 5 bases, and 9 bases lay between the germline ends. The germline V gene encodes CDR1 SEHNR and CDR2 FQNEAQ (reference sequence). The CDR3 totals 12 residues. CDR3 nucleotides: TGTGCCAGCGGACAAAGAACCGGGGAGCTGTTTTTT. Its translation: CASGQRTGELFF.

This clonotype was picked up many times. The chain has TRBV6-4 and TRBJ2-7, with a tentative D call TRBD1 (5 bases). This CDR3 has 15 amino acids. Germline-derived CDR1 and CDR2 are MRHNA and SNTAGT. V lost 2 bases, J lost 3 bases, and 14 bases lay in between. CDR3: CASSDLRQYGYEQYF. Written as DNA, the CDR3 is TGTGCCAGCAGTGACCTCCGACAGTACGGCTACGAGCAGTACTTC.

This clonotype was observed many times. The chain uses TRBV6-5 and TRBJ2-1; 7 bases match TRBD1. This CDR3 is built from 13 residues. Germline V gene lookup returns CDR1 MNHEY and CDR2 SVGAGI. Losses at the gene ends were 9 bases for V and 2 bases for J; bases not matched to a gene: 4. CDR3: CASRTGPYNEQFF. The CDR3 DNA is TGTGCCAGTAGGACAGGACCCTACAATGAGCAGTTCTTC.

The rearrangement uses TRBV12-3 or TRBV12-4 and TRBJ2-1; no firm D call. Trimming cost V 3 bases and J 9 bases, with 12 bases left between them. This CDR3 spans 13 amino acids. CDR3 residues: CASSLKGSGEQFF. The CDR3 bases are TGTGCCAGCAGTTTGAAAGGATCAGGTGAGCAGTTCTTC.

This clonotype was observed a handful of times. The chain is built from TRBV9 and TRBJ2-7, with D perhaps TRBD2 (5 bases). Germline CDR1 reads SGDLS; CDR2 reads YYNGEE. Trimming took 3 bases from V and 1 from J, leaving 11 bases between them. CDR3 length: 14 residues. The chain's CDR3 is CASSADGNSYEQYF. CDR3 bases: TGTGCCAGCAGCGCGGACGGGAATTCCTACGAGCAGTACTTC. The full variable domain, in which reference TRBV9 and TRBJ2-7 provide the parts outside the CDR3, is DSGVTQTPKHLITATGQRVTLRCSPRSGDLSVYWYQQSLDQGLQFLIQYYNGEERAKGNILERFSAQQFPDLHSELNLSSLELGDSALYFCASSADGNSYEQYFGPGTRLTVT.

This clonotype was found many times. The CDR3 region is CSANPQDEQYF. CDR3 sequence (DNA): TGCAGTGCGAACCCTCAGGACGAGCAGTACTTC. The chain uses TRBV20-1 and TRBJ2-7; D gene unclear. Looked up from germline, CDR1 is DFQATT and CDR2 is SNEGSKA (reference sequence). V lost 6 bases to trimming and J lost 5 bases, with 11 bases between them. The CDR3 is 11 residues long.

J is TRBJ1-2 and V is TRBV25-1; D is ambiguous. Germline assignment: CDR1 MGHDK and CDR2 SYGVNS. Trimming took off 1 base at V and 6 bases at J, with 6 bases between the two ends. This CDR3 has 12 residues. This CDR3 is CASSEWQDGYTF. The CDR3 DNA follows: TGTGCCAGCAGTGAATGGCAGGATGGCTACACCTTC.

This clonotype was picked up many times. This chain uses TRBV28 with TRBJ2-7, with TRBD1 as a possible D gene (6 bases). The V end was cut by 5 bases, the J end by 2 bases, with 28 bases between. Germline V lookup: CDR1 MDHEN, CDR2 SYDVKM. CDR3 length: 19 amino acids. CDR3: CASSPLRAGDSGRAYEQYF. The CDR3, as DNA: TGTGCCAGCAGTCCACTTCGGGCAGGGGATTCCGGAAGGGCCTACGAGCAGTACTTC.

The rearrangement uses TRBV3-1 and TRBJ2-3; the match to TRBD1 covers 8 bases. Germline V gene sequence: CDR1 LGHDT, CDR2 YNNKEL (reference sequence). The CDR3 extends over 15 amino acids. Trimming took 4 bases from V and 1 from J; bases not matched to a gene: 4. The CDR3 DNA reads TGTGCCAGCAGCCGATCGGGACAGGGCACAGATACGCAGTATTTT. Its translation: CASSRSGQGTDTQYF.

This clonotype was seen repeatedly, ten times or more. CDR3 bases: TGTGCCAGCGTTACTAGCGGGTTCTACAATGAGCAGTTCTTC. It translates to CASVTSGFYNEQFF. The chain employs TRBV6-1 and TRBJ2-1, with TRBD2 matching over 9 bases. The CDR3 runs 14 residues. V dropped 8 bases and J dropped 3; count of bases not matched to a gene: 5. CDR1 is MNHNS, CDR2 SASEGT, per germline.

This clonotype was seen a few times. This chain joins TRBV7-2 and TRBJ2-4; 7 bases map to TRBD1. J gave up 8 bases and V 3 bases, and 19 bases lay outside the gene matches. The CDR3 runs 18 residues. CDR1 SGHTA and CDR2 FQGNSA come from the germline V gene. The CDR3 spells CASSFTPTGEGGLDIQYF. Written as DNA, the CDR3 is TGTGCCAGCAGCTTCACCCCAACAGGGGAAGGAGGATTAGACATTCAGTACTTC.

This clonotype has at least ten counts. The chain carries TRBV20-1 and TRBJ2-2; D might be TRBD2 (7 bases). The germline V gene encodes CDR1 DFQATT and CDR2 SNEGSKA (reference sequence). This CDR3 region has 15 residues. Trimming left V 3 bases short and J 6 bases short, with 17 bases between. CDR3 coding DNA: TGCAGTGCTAGTTGGGGGCGGGAGCCGGCCGGGGAGCTGTTTTTT. Translation gives CSASWGREPAGELFF.

The gene calls are TRBV2 and TRBJ2-1; D is unresolved. CDR1 is SNHLY, CDR2 FYNNEI, per germline. This CDR3 region has 13 residues. For the CDR3, the DNA is TGTGCAACCTCAACAGAACTTTACAATGAGCAGTTCTTC. This codes for CATSTELYNEQFF. Full variable domain (outside the CDR3, taken from reference TRBV2 and TRBJ2-1): EPEVTQTPSHQVTQMGQEVILRCVPISNHLYFYWYRQILGQKVEFLVSFYNNEISEKSEIFDDQFSVERPDGSNFTLKIRSTKLEDSAMYFCATSTELYNEQFFGPGTRLTVL.

This clonotype has only a few counts. The chain has TRBV27 and TRBJ2-7; D is unclear. Deletions cut 3 bases from V and 1 base from J, with 7 bases between. The CDR3 contains 13 residues. The germline gives CDR1 MNHEY, CDR2 SMNVEV (reference sequence). In DNA, the CDR3 is TGTGCCAGCAGTTTTGTACAGTCCTACGAGCAGTACTTC. This encodes CASSFVQSYEQYF.

This clonotype was detected many times. This rearrangement joins TRBV11-1 to TRBJ1-1; no definite D call. This CDR3 contains 12 residues. Per the germline V gene, CDR1 is SGHAT and CDR2 is FQDESV (reference sequence). V gave up 1 base and J gave up 4 bases, with 4 bases separating them. CDR3 DNA: TGTGCCAGCAGCTTAGGTGCCACTGAAGCTTTCTTT. Amino acids: CASSLGATEAFF. Variable domain in full (rest from reference TRBV11-1 and TRBJ1-1): EAEVAQSPRYKITEKSQAVAFWCDPISGHATLYWYRQILGQGPELLVQFQDESVVDDSQLPKDRFSAERLKGVDSTLKIQPAELGDSAMYLCASSLGATEAFFGQGTRLTVV.

In this sample, this clonotype turned up a few times. This rearrangement joins TRBV18 to TRBJ2-5; D remains unclear. The CDR3 sequence is 16 residues long. The V gene's germline CDR1 is KGHSH and CDR2 LQKENI. The V gene lost 1 base and the J gene lost 1 base, with 13 bases spanning the gap. The DNA of the CDR3 is TGTGCCAGCTCACCACGGGCCCCAGCGTCCCAAGAGACCCAGTACTTC. This sequence encodes CASSPRAPASQETQYF.

This clonotype was counted at least ten times. V usage is TRBV12-3 or TRBV12-4 and J usage is TRBJ1-2, with 7 nucleotides matching TRBD1. The trim removed 10 bases at V and 7 bases at J, leaving 9 bases unmatched. The CDR3 totals 12 residues. CDR3 nucleotide sequence: TGTGCCACCAAAGATCGGACAGGTGGCTACACCTTC. Translation: CATKDRTGGYTF.

This clonotype was seen many times. The chain has TRBV28 and TRBJ2-1; no definite D call. Germline V lookup: CDR1 MDHEN, CDR2 SYDVKM. V lost 3 bases, J lost 8 bases, and 17 bases lay in between. CDR3 size: 15 residues. This CDR3 reads CASSLIGGAPHEQFF. CDR3 in DNA: TGTGCCAGCAGTTTGATTGGCGGAGCCCCCCATGAGCAGTTCTTC.

The CDR3 DNA reads TGTGCCAGCAGTTTGACACAGCAAGAGACCCAGTACTTC. As protein: CASSLTQQETQYF. This sequence joins TRBV28 and TRBJ2-5; D is ambiguous. CDR1 and CDR2 (germline): MDHEN, SYDVKM. V gave up 3 bases and J gave up 2 bases, with 7 bases separating them. This CDR3 has 13 residues.

The sample holds many counts of this clonotype. The rearrangement joins TRBV28 to TRBJ1-2; 9 bases fit TRBD1. Germline V lookup: CDR1 MDHEN, CDR2 SYDVKM. The CDR3 totals 18 residues. Trimming at V came to 2 bases and at J to 3 bases, leaving 13 bases not matched to a gene. In DNA, the CDR3 is TGTGCCAGCAGTTTAGTCCCGGGACAGGGTCGGGGCCACTATGGCTACACCTTC. Its translation is CASSLVPGQGRGHYGYTF.